This is a list of T cell receptor beta chains from one sample in a study of cytomegalovirus exposure and HLA in healthy donors. Clones were sequenced by immunoSEQ multiplex PCR, and TCRdb holds only the in-frame ones, with some missing. Among about 200,000 clones listed, 70% to 80% were seen once. The sequencing input was PBMCs. The receptors shown here come from a male donor in good health and CMV-seropositive. Each CDR3 is given with its conserved first and last residue. The order of the fields is clone size, V gene, D gene, J gene, CDR3 DNA, CDR3 protein. D genes are given only for firm matches. Size values are once, few and many counts, or a class for expanded clones, and some rows have none.

.	TRBV5-1	TRBD2	TRBJ2-5	TGCGCCAGCAGCTTTCAACTAGCGGATAAGACCCAGTACTTC	CASSFQLADKTQYF
.	TRBV5-4	TRBD1	TRBJ2-7	TGTGCCAGCAGTCCCGGGGGACAGGTACCCTACGAGCAGTACTTC	CASSPGGQVPYEQYF
.	TRBV12-5	.	TRBJ1-5	TGTGCTAGTGCGACAGCTGACAATCAGCCCCAGCATTTT	CASATADNQPQHF
few	TRBV6-1	TRBD1	TRBJ2-5	TGTGCCAGCAGTGCCTGGACAGGGAAAGAGACCCAGTACTTC	CASSAWTGKETQYF
.	TRBV5-8	.	TRBJ2-4	TGTGCCAGCAGCCTGCGGGCACCCGGCGCCAAAAACATTCAGTACTTC	CASSLRAPGAKNIQYF
.	TRBV7-9	.	TRBJ2-5	TGTGCCAGCAGCCTCGGGTTTTTACCGGGGGAAATCCAAGAGACCCAGTACTTC	CASSLGFLPGEIQETQYF
.	TRBV7-8	TRBD2	TRBJ2-1	TGTGCCAGCAGCCTTCGACTAGCGGGAGGCAATGAGCAGTTCTTC	CASSLRLAGGNEQFF
.	TRBV19	TRBD2	TRBJ2-3	TGTGCCAGTAGTATAGGTGTTGGAACGATAGCGGGCCGCACAGATACGCAGTATTTT	CASSIGVGTIAGRTDTQYF
.	TRBV7-2	.	TRBJ1-1	TGTGCCAGCAGCTTAACTACAGGGAGCAACACTGAAGCTTTCTTT	CASSLTTGSNTEAFF
.	TRBV7-3	TRBD2	TRBJ2-2	TGTGCCAGCAGCTTAACGGCTTTGGGACTAGCGGGCTCCGGGGAGCTGTTTTTT	CASSLTALGLAGSGELFF
.	TRBV15	.	TRBJ1-2	TGTGCCACCAGCAGAGACTCGGGGGAGCGCTACACCTTC	CATSRDSGERYTF
few	TRBV4-3	TRBD1	TRBJ2-7	TGCGCCAGCAGCCACTCTATGACAGGGGAGCGGTACGAGCAGTACTTC	CASSHSMTGERYEQYF
.	TRBV7-6	.	TRBJ2-1	TGTGCCAGCAGCGTGACTCGCAATGAGCAGTTCTTC	CASSVTRNEQFF
.	TRBV9	TRBD1	TRBJ1-4	TGTGCCAGCAGTGTAAACAGGGGTAGCGAAAAACTGTTTTTT	CASSVNRGSEKLFF
.	TRBV29-1	.	TRBJ1-2	TGCAGCGTTGATCGGGGTTCCTATGGCTACACCTTC	CSVDRGSYGYTF
.	TRBV19	TRBD1	TRBJ1-5	TGTGCCAGTATTCCAGGGGGCTCCAATCAGCCCCAGCATTTT	CASIPGGSNQPQHF
.	TRBV2	.	TRBJ2-2	TGTGCCAGCCAGGACTACCTCGCGGCCGGGGAGCTGTTTTTT	CASQDYLAAGELFF